The 9 T cell receptor beta chains below come from one sample, sequenced in a study of CD8 T cells in Susac syndrome. RNA totalling roughly 0.45 to 1 ug underwent reverse transcription with random hexamers. From the immunoSEQ multiplex PCR reads, TCRdb called clonotypes with MiXCR, one entry per CDR3 protein. The sample yields 150,000 to 200,000 distinct CDR3 sequences, under 95% seen once. The source material was CD4+ T cells from PBMCs. These receptors all stem from a human donor with multiple sclerosis.

The chain uses TRBV12-3 or TRBV12-4 and TRBJ2-3; tentative D call: TRBD2 (6 bases). The CDR3 has 14 amino acids. V gave up 6 bases and J gave up 6 bases, with 16 bases separating them. The CDR3 DNA is TGTGCCAGCAGAATAGGCCCTGGGGGGGATACGCAGTATTTT. The encoded protein is CASRIGPGGDTQYF.

The chain couples TRBV5-4 to TRBJ1-3; a possible D gene is TRBD1 (6 bases). With 2 bases removed from V and 8 bases from J, the gap between germline ends came to 11 bases. The CDR3 spans 13 residues. The germline V gene encodes CDR1 SGHNT and CDR2 YYREEE (reference sequence). This CDR3 is CASSFQGRHTIYF. CDR3 coding DNA: TGTGCCAGCAGCTTTCAGGGGAGACACACCATATATTTT.

Only one count was recorded for this clonotype. The chain employs TRBV15 and TRBJ1-1, with D hard to call. V shed 9 bases and J shed 5 bases, with 7 bases lying between them. Germline loops: CDR1 LNHNV, CDR2 YYDKDF (reference sequence). The CDR3 length is 10 residues. The CDR3 region has the DNA TGTGCCACAACGGGAACTGAAGCTTTCTTT. Translation gives CATTGTEAFF.

The V call is TRBV24-1, the J call TRBJ2-2, with D hard to call. The CDR3 loop spans 15 amino acids. Trimming stripped 9 bases from V and 4 bases from J, with 17 bases between. The germline gives CDR1 KGHDR, CDR2 SFDVKD. CDR3 in DNA: TGTGCCACCGGCCAATTGGGGTGGTCCACCGGGGAGCTGTTTTTT. It encodes CATGQLGWSTGELFF.

The rearrangement joins TRBV7-6 to TRBJ2-5, with 9 bases that match TRBD2. Looked up from germline, CDR1 is SGHVS and CDR2 is FNYEAQ. There are 15 residues in the CDR3. V shed 1 base, J shed 5 bases, and the junction held 5 bases outside the gene matches. CDR3 sequence reads: CASSLVAGVWETQYF. DNA of the CDR3: TGTGCCAGCAGCTTAGTAGCGGGGGTTTGGGAGACCCAGTACTTC.

The CDR3 region has the DNA TGTGCCAGCAGTGACGTTACAGGGTGGGACACTGAAGCTTTCTTT. This codes for CASSDVTGWDTEAFF. The chain links TRBV6-4 to TRBJ1-1; perhaps TRBD1 as D (6 bases). CDR3 size: 15 residues. The ends were cut back, 2 bases at V and 3 bases at J, with 13 bases in the middle. The germline gives CDR1 MRHNA, CDR2 SNTAGT.

The genes are TRBV27 and TRBJ2-7, with 8 bases fitting TRBD2. Germline V gene lookup returns CDR1 MNHEY and CDR2 SMNVEV (reference sequence). The CDR3 consists of 15 residues. V dropped 2 bases and J dropped 6; count of bases not matched to a gene: 9. The DNA for the CDR3 is TGTGCCAGCAGTTTAGAAGCGGGAGCTAATGGCGAGCAGTACTTC. Encoded protein: CASSLEAGANGEQYF.

The CDR3 bases are TGTGCCAGCAGGACGGAGGGGATCCCTGGGGCCAACGTCCTGACTTTC. Amino acid sequence: CASRTEGIPGANVLTF. The chain uses TRBV5-4 and TRBJ2-6; TRBD2 might be the D (6 bases). Between the trimmed V and J ends, which lost 5 bases and 2 bases, there was a span of 14 bases. The CDR3 sequence is 16 residues long. In germline, CDR1 is SGHNT, CDR2 YYREEE (reference sequence). Together with reference TRBV5-4 and TRBJ2-6, the CDR3 gives the full variable domain: ETGVTQSPTHLIKTRGQQVTLRCSSQSGHNTVSWYQQALGQGPQFIFQYYREEENGRGNFPPRFSGLQFPNYSSELNVNALELDDSALYLCASRTEGIPGANVLTFGAGSRLTVL.

This clonotype is a singleton in its sample. The chain carries TRBV15 and TRBJ1-1; D gene ambiguous. Per the germline V gene, CDR1 is LNHNV and CDR2 is YYDKDF (reference sequence). The CDR3 has 16 residues. V lost 1 base and J 6 bases, leaving 18 bases between the germline ends. As DNA, the CDR3 is TGTGCCACCAGCAGAGCATATGGAGGGAGGAGCTCTGAAGCTTTCTTT. This codes for CATSRAYGGRSSEAFF.